Presented here are 16 T cell receptor beta chains from one specimen sequenced in a study of cytomegalovirus exposure and HLA in healthy donors. Vbeta (60) and Jbeta (13) primers were used in the PCR. Some clones are missing from TCRdb's copy, which holds only in-frame ones; the method was immunoSEQ multiplex PCR. The data show 120,000 to 150,000 clones, 66% seen once. Sequences were obtained from PBMCs. The receptors were sampled from a woman in her fifties or sixties in good health and CMV-seronegative.

This clone appeared a single time. The rearrangement joins TRBV18 to TRBJ1-1, with D possibly TRBD1 on 6 matching bases. The CDR3 covers 15 residues. Germline CDR1 KGHSH, CDR2 LQKENI. The V gene lost 0 bases and the J gene lost 0 bases, with 8 bases spanning the gap. The CDR3 loop reads CASSPPQGMNTEAFF. CDR3 sequence (DNA): TGTGCCAGCTCACCACCCCAGGGGATGAACACTGAAGCTTTCTTT.

The rearrangement uses TRBV6-5 and TRBJ2-5; 7 bases align to TRBD1. Losses at the gene ends were 6 bases for V and 4 bases for J; bases not matched to a gene: 5. Germline CDR1 MNHEY, CDR2 SVGAGI. The CDR3 contains 13 residues. CDR3 loop: CASRSTGTETQYF. Written as DNA, the CDR3 is TGTGCCAGCAGGTCGACAGGGACAGAGACCCAGTACTTC.

V and J are TRBV6-5 and TRBJ2-1, with D possibly matching TRBD1 (6 bases). Trimming pared 0 bases from V and 6 bases from J, leaving 9 bases between. The CDR3 runs to 14 residues. Germline V CDR1 and CDR2: MNHEY, SVGAGI. The CDR3 protein is CASSYSRGSNEQFF. CDR3 in DNA: TGTGCCAGCAGTTACTCGAGGGGGAGCAATGAGCAGTTCTTC.

V usage is TRBV14 and J usage is TRBJ2-5, with D tentatively TRBD2 (6 bases). With the DNA end fitting TRBJ2-7 better, the J assignment may be wrong. Germline V CDR1 and CDR2: SGHDN, FVKESK. This CDR3 is built from 15 residues. CDR3: CASSGVGLISYEQYF. Written as DNA, the CDR3 is TGTGCCAGCAGCGGCGTCGGACTAATTTCCTACGAGCAGTACTTC.

The chain couples TRBV9 to TRBJ2-1; 7 nucleotides agree with TRBD2. Germline lookup yields CDR1 SGDLS and CDR2 YYNGEE. The CDR3 contains 17 residues. Trimming at V came to 0 bases and at J to 0 bases, leaving 6 bases not matched to a gene. The CDR3 here is CASSVDPGGRSYNEQFF. CDR3 DNA sequence: TGTGCCAGCAGCGTAGACCCGGGAGGACGCTCCTACAATGAGCAGTTCTTC.

The J gene is TRBJ2-5, the V gene TRBV6-5; 8 bases map to TRBD2. With the DNA end fitting TRBJ2-7 better, the J assignment may be wrong. This CDR3 is built from 14 residues. From germline, CDR1 is MNHEY and CDR2 SVGAGI. As DNA, the CDR3 is TGTGCCAGCAGCCGACCCGGGGGGGTTTACGAGCAGTACTTC. It encodes CASSRPGGVYEQYF.

This chain joins TRBV10-3 and TRBJ2-5, with D perhaps matching TRBD2 (7 bases). Per the germline V gene, CDR1 is ENHRY and CDR2 is SYGVKD. This CDR3 comprises 13 residues. Trimming removed 7 bases at V and 1 base at J, with 10 bases between. CDR3 nucleotides: TGTGCCATCACCGGGGGGCCCCAAGAGACCCAGTACTTC. Amino acids: CAITGGPQETQYF.

The chain is built from TRBV29-1 and TRBJ2-3; 9 bases match TRBD2. The ends lost 4 bases at V and 7 bases at J; junction bases unmatched: 12. CDR1 SQVTM and CDR2 ANQGSEA come from the germline V gene. The CDR3 extends over 15 amino acids. The CDR3 DNA reads TGCAGCGTTGTGGGGGGCCGCGGGAGGGCCCATACGCAGTATTTT. It specifies CSVVGGRGRAHTQYF.

V usage is TRBV7-2 and J usage is TRBJ2-4; 9 bases map to TRBD1. Germline V CDR1 and CDR2: SGHTA, FQGNSA. The length of the CDR3 is 14 residues. J was trimmed by 7 bases and V by 7 bases; bases with no gene match: 8. The CDR3, as DNA: TGTGCCAGCAACACCCCTGGACAGGGGAACATTCAGTACTTC. Protein product: CASNTPGQGNIQYF.

The chain carries TRBV5-8 and TRBJ1-2; TRBD1 is a possible D gene (5 bases). V lost 0 bases and J lost 3, with 9 bases in between. This CDR3 is built from 14 residues. Germline V gene lookup returns CDR1 SGHTS and CDR2 YDEGEE. CDR3 sequence reads: CASSLGRAHYGYTF. Written as DNA, the CDR3 is TGTGCCAGCAGCTTGGGCAGGGCCCACTATGGCTACACCTTC.

V usage is TRBV29-1 and J usage is TRBJ1-3; 9 positions agree with TRBD1. This CDR3 is built from 14 residues. With 4 bases clipped from V and 3 bases from J, the junction kept 4 bases outside the gene matches. Germline CDR1 SQVTM, CDR2 ANQGSEA. CDR3 in DNA: TGCAGCGTTGGGGGGACAGGGATTGGAAACACCATATATTTT. Translated: CSVGGTGIGNTIYF. The full variable domain, in which reference TRBV29-1 and TRBJ1-3 provide the parts outside the CDR3, is SAVISQKPSRDICQRGTSLTIQCQVDSQVTMMFWYRQQPGQSLTLIATANQGSEATYESGFVIDKFPISRPNLTFSTLTVSNMSPEDSSIYLCSVGGTGIGNTIYFGEGSWLTVV.

This clone has more than one count but fewer than ten. V usage is TRBV5-1 and J usage is TRBJ2-7; 11 nucleotides match TRBD2. Trimming took 5 bases from V and 2 from J; bases not matched to a gene: 15. This CDR3 contains 18 residues. Germline loops: CDR1 SGHRS, CDR2 YFSETQ. The CDR3 loop is CASSHGTSGELPTYEQYF. Written as DNA, the CDR3 is TGCGCCAGCAGTCACGGGACTAGCGGAGAACTTCCAACCTACGAGCAGTACTTC.

The chain joins TRBV2 to TRBJ1-4, with a possible D match to TRBD1 (6 bases). Trimming took off 1 base at V and 8 bases at J, with 11 bases between the two ends. CDR1 is SNHLY and CDR2 is FYNNEI in the germline V gene. The CDR3 spans 14 residues. CDR3 amino acids: CASSEDRANEKLFF. As DNA, the CDR3 is TGTGCCAGCAGTGAAGACAGGGCGAACGAAAAACTGTTTTTT.

This clone was detected only a few times. The chain links TRBV19 to TRBJ1-1, with D possibly TRBD1 on 5 matching bases. This CDR3 is 14 amino acids long. CDR1 and CDR2 from the germline V gene are LNHDA and SQIVND (reference sequence). The V end lost 1 base, the J end lost 11 bases, and 17 bases lay between the germline ends. CDR3 sequence: CASSIVSGGRPAFF. The CDR3 DNA reads TGTGCCAGTAGTATAGTCTCGGGGGGGAGACCGGCTTTCTTT.

This clone came up once. The chain has TRBV6-5 and TRBJ1-5; D might be TRBD1 (5 bases). This CDR3 comprises 14 residues. Trimming took off 6 bases at V and 2 bases at J, with 11 bases between the two ends. CDR1 and CDR2 from the germline V gene are MNHEY and SVGAGI. This chain's CDR3 is CASREGMGNQPQHF. The CDR3 DNA reads as TGTGCCAGCAGGGAGGGGATGGGCAATCAGCCCCAGCATTTT.

This clone appeared a few times. The chain's CDR3 is CASSDIPNRASEQYF. The CDR3 nucleotides are TGTGCCAGCAGTGACATCCCCAACAGGGCCTCCGAGCAGTACTTC. This rearrangement joins TRBV2 to TRBJ2-7; D may be TRBD1 (6 bases). With 3 bases removed from V and 6 bases from J, the gap between germline ends came to 18 bases. This CDR3 spans 15 amino acids. Germline CDR1 reads SNHLY; CDR2 reads FYNNEI.